This T cell receptor beta chain came from a study of cytomegalovirus exposure and HLA in healthy donors. This clone was seen a few times. In the PCR, 60 Vbeta and 13 Jbeta primers were used. Some clones are missing from TCRdb's copy, which holds only in-frame ones; the method was immunoSEQ multiplex PCR. The sample shows about 120,000 clones, about 75% of them seen only once. The CDR3 covers 19 residues. With V trimmed by 5 bases and J by 3 bases, 15 bases remained unmatched. From germline, CDR1 is SGHAT and CDR2 FQNNGV. This chain connects TRBV11-2 to TRBJ2-5, with 13 bases matching TRBD2. This clonotype was sampled from a man in his 60s in good health and CMV-seropositive. The sequenced material came from PBMCs. This CDR3 is CASSTMTTSGGIYKETQYF. Written as DNA, the CDR3 is TGTGCCAGCAGCACCATGACGACTAGCGGGGGGATATATAAAGAGACCCAGTACTTC.